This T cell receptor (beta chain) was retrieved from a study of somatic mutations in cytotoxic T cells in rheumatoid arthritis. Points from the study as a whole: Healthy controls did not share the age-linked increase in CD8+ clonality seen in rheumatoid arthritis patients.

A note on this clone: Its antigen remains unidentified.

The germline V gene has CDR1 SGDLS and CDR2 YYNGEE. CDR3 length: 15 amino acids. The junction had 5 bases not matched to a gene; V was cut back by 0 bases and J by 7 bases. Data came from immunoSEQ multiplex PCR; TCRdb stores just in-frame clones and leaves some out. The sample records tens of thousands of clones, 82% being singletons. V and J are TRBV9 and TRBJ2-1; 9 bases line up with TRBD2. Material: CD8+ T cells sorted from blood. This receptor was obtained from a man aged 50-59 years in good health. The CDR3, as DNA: TGTGCCAGCAGCGTAGTGTCTAGCGGGATGAATGAGCAGTTCTTC. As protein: CASSVVSSGMNEQFF.